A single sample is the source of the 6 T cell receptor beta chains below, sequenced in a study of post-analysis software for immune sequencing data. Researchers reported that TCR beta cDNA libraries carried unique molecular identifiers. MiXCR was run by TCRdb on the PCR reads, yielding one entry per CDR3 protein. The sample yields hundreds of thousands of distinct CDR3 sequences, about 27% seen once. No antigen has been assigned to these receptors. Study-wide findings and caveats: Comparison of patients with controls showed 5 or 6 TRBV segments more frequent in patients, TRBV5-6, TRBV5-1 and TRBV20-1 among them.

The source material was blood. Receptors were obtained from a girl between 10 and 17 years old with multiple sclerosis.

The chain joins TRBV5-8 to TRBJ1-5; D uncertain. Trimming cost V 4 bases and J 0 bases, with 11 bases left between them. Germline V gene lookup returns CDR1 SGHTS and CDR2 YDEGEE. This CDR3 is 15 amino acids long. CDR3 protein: CASSPPVYSNQPQHF. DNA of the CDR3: TGTGCCAGCAGCCCTCCAGTTTATAGCAATCAGCCCCAGCATTTT.

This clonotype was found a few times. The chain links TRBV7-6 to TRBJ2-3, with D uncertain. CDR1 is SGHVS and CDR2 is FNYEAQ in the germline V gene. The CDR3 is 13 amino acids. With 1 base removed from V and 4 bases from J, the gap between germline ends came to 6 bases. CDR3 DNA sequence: TGTGCCAGCAGCTTAGATATGGCAGATACGCAGTATTTT. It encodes CASSLDMADTQYF.

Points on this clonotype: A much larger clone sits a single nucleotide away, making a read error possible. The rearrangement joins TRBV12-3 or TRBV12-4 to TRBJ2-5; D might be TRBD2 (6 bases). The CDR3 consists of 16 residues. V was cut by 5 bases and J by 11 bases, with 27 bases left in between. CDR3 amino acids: CASSPGGTEQYNEQYF. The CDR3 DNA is TGTGCCAGCAGTCCGGGCGGGACGGAACAGTACAATGAGCAGTACTTC.

The CDR3 loop is CSARGVANEQFF. CDR3 nucleotide sequence: TGCAGTGCTAGAGGGGTAGCGAATGAGCAGTTCTTC. The chain carries TRBV20-1 and TRBJ2-1; D is possibly TRBD2 (5 bases). The CDR3 sequence is 12 residues long. Germline V CDR1 and CDR2: DFQATT, SNEGSKA (reference sequence). Trimming cost V 1 base and J 7 bases, with 8 bases left between them.

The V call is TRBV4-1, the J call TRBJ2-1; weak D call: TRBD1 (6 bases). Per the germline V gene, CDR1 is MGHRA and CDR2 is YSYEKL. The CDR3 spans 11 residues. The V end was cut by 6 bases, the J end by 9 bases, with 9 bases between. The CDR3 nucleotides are TGCGCCAGCAGGGACAGAAGTGAGCAGTTCTTC. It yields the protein CASRDRSEQFF.

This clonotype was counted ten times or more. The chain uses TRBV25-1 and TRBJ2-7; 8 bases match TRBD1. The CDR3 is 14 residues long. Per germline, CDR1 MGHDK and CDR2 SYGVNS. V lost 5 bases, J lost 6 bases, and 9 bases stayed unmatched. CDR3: CASSPATGEVEQYF. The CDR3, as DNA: TGTGCCAGCAGTCCCGCGACAGGGGAAGTCGAGCAGTACTTC.